Reported below is one TCR beta chain. Its target is not known. Specified treatment: 15 to 20 received Ad26.COV2.S at low or high dose, single or two shots; 5 received placebo; per-sample allocation not given. Repertoires come from day 63 after the first vaccine or placebo injection. Donation was by an adult aged 18-55 years who was in Boston. The data stem from a study of Ad26.COV2.S vaccination and SARS-CoV-2 variants. Study-level findings and limits: Estimates derived from TCR breadth and depth analyses may have underestimated total T cell responses. After vaccination, substantial breadth of spike-specific CD8+ and CD4+ responses was reported.

The V gene's germline CDR1 is WSHSY and CDR2 SAAADI. The length of the CDR3 is 15 residues. Trimming cost V 8 bases and J 3 bases; bases outside gene matches: 7. TCRdb keeps only in-frame clones here, not all; method: immunoSEQ multiplex PCR. The sample yields roughly 380,000 clones, roughly 84% seen once. This clonotype originated in a person aged 18-65 years who received the Ad26.COV2.S COVID-19 vaccine or a placebo. Sequencing was performed on peripheral blood, taken in a trial of Ad26.COV2.S vaccine versus placebo. This sequence joins TRBV10-2 and TRBJ2-2, with TRBD2 identical over 9 bases. This CDR3 reads CASAGLATDTGELFF. The CDR3 DNA sequence: TGCGCCAGCGCGGGACTAGCTACCGACACCGGGGAGCTGTTTTTT.